The following is a T cell receptor (beta chain) sequence with its context. Antigen specificity is unknown. This CDR3 region has 17 residues. The germline V and J ends were trimmed by 0 bases and 7 bases, with 19 bases remaining between them. Germline assignment: CDR1 SGHRS and CDR2 YFSETQ. Using immunoSEQ multiplex PCR, the repertoire was profiled, and TCRdb retains in-frame clones only, with some absent. There are about 63,000 clones in the sample; 85% to 90% occur only once, and approximately 0.78% lies in the top ten. The sample comes from a study of OX40 agonist ivuxolimab in advanced cancers. Study-level background: At 0.01 to 10 mg/kg, ivuxolimab was administered intravenously to patients every 2 weeks. Dose-escalation patients had hepatocellular carcinoma, melanoma, renal cell or head and neck cancer. Two cutaneous melanoma patients and one hepatocellular carcinoma patient, three in all, had partial responses. Overall study results and limits: The investigators did not determine what antigen specificity the expanded peripheral T cells had.

The TCR comes from an adult with an advanced solid tumor such as melanoma, head and neck, liver or kidney cancer. The sequencing here drew on CD4+ or CD8+ T cells sorted from blood, taken in a trial of the OX40 agonist ivuxolimab. The chain carries TRBV5-1 and TRBJ2-2; a weak D match, TRBD2 (7 bases). In nucleotides, the CDR3 is TGCGCCAGCAGCTTGGTTTTTGTGGGGGGGCCAGTCGGGGAGCTGTTTTTT. This encodes CASSLVFVGGPVGELFF.